These 24 T cell receptor beta chains originate from one sample sequenced in a study of cytotoxic CD8 clonotypes in ibrutinib-treated CLL. TCRdb's copy holds only in-frame clones and misses some; the assay was immunoSEQ multiplex PCR. The data hold some 98,000 clones, with around 80% observed a single time. The source material was PBMCs, sampled after 12 months of ibrutinib treatment. These receptors originate from a human donor with chronic lymphocytic leukemia.

The chain recombines TRBV30 with TRBJ2-2, with 8 nucleotides matching TRBD1. V dropped 3 bases and J dropped 5; count of bases not matched to a gene: 5. CDR3 length: 14 amino acids. Germline values: CDR1 GTSNPN, CDR2 SVGIG (reference sequence). The CDR3 spells CAWSRGLKTGELFF. In DNA, the CDR3 is TGTGCCTGGAGCAGGGGGCTTAAGACCGGGGAGCTGTTTTTT.

V usage is TRBV2 and J usage is TRBJ2-3; a weak D match, TRBD2 (5 bases). Germline V CDR1 and CDR2: SNHLY, FYNNEI. The CDR3 length is 17 residues. Trimming removed 2 bases from V and 1 base from J, with 16 bases in between. The chain's CDR3 is CASSESPPGFRTDTQYF. In DNA, the CDR3 is TGTGCCAGCAGTGAATCCCCGCCGGGGTTCCGCACAGATACGCAGTATTTT.

V and J are TRBV25-1 and TRBJ2-2; D is ambiguous. The CDR3 runs 14 residues. The germline gives CDR1 MGHDK, CDR2 SYGVNS. V was cut by 4 bases and J by 1 base, with 7 bases left in between. CDR3 in amino acids: CASSVGGNTGELFF. The CDR3 DNA sequence: TGTGCCAGCAGTGTGGGCGGGAACACCGGGGAGCTGTTTTTT. Drawing the rest from reference TRBV25-1 and TRBJ2-2, the complete variable domain is EADIYQTPRYLVIGTGKKITLECSQTMGHDKMYWYQQDPGMELHLIHYSYGVNSTEKGDLSSESTVSRIRTEHFPLTLESARPSHTSQYLCASSVGGNTGELFFGEGSRLTVL.

This CDR3 reads CASSLVGTSGNTGELFF. The CDR3 DNA reads TGCGCCAGCAGCTTGGTAGGGACTAGCGGTAACACCGGGGAGCTGTTTTTT. The V gene is TRBV5-1, the J gene TRBJ2-2, with TRBD2 identical over 11 bases. CDR3 length: 17 residues. Germline V lookup: CDR1 SGHRS, CDR2 YFSETQ. The trim removed 0 bases at V and 2 bases at J, leaving 3 bases unmatched.

The CDR3 nucleotides read TGTGCCACCGAGGCGGGACAGAACACCGGGGAGCTGTTTTTT. Translation: CATEAGQNTGELFF. This chain joins TRBV5-6 and TRBJ2-2; D may correspond to TRBD1 or TRBD2 (6 bases each). The CDR3 is 14 residues long. From germline, CDR1 is SGHDT and CDR2 YYEEEE. V was pared by 9 bases and J by 1 base, with 13 bases between.

The chain has TRBV27 and TRBJ2-7; D ambiguous. The germline gives CDR1 MNHEY, CDR2 SMNVEV (reference sequence). Between the trimmed V and J ends, which lost 3 bases and 6 bases, there was a span of 12 bases. The CDR3 runs 13 residues. DNA for the CDR3: TGTGCCAGCAGTTTTCGGGTGCTATCCGAGCAGTACTTC. This sequence encodes CASSFRVLSEQYF.

This clone was seen more than once but under ten times. This chain uses TRBV28 with TRBJ1-1, with TRBD1 matching 7 bases. Germline V gives CDR1 MDHEN, CDR2 SYDVKM. V lost 2 bases to trimming and J lost 3 bases; unmatched junction nucleotides: 0. The CDR3 is 13 residues long. CDR3 nucleotides: TGTGCCAGCAGTTTACAGGGGGACACTGAAGCTTTCTTT. It specifies CASSLQGDTEAFF.

The chain uses TRBV7-6 and TRBJ2-1; the match to TRBD2 covers 9 bases. The germline V gene encodes CDR1 SGHVS and CDR2 FNYEAQ. V trimming: 3 bases; J trimming: 0 bases; junction bases outside the gene matches: 9. This CDR3 is 18 amino acids long. The CDR3 sequence: CASSFGLAGLSSYNEQFF. CDR3 sequence (DNA): TGTGCCAGCAGCTTTGGCCTAGCGGGACTTAGCTCCTACAATGAGCAGTTCTTC.

This chain's CDR3 is CASSVHRGGGETQYF. CDR3 bases: TGTGCCAGCAGCGTCCACAGGGGAGGAGGAGAGACCCAGTACTTC. The V and J genes are TRBV7-9 and TRBJ2-5, with a tentative D call TRBD1 (7 bases). V shed 5 bases and J shed 4 bases, with 17 bases lying between them. There are 15 residues in the CDR3. Germline CDR1 is SEHNR and CDR2 is FQNEAQ (reference sequence).

The gene calls are TRBV6-4 and TRBJ2-7; D is undetermined. From germline, CDR1 is MRHNA and CDR2 SNTAGT. The CDR3 consists of 13 residues. The germline V and J ends were trimmed by 0 bases and 3 bases, with 6 bases remaining between them. The CDR3 DNA reads as TGTGCCAGCAGTGACTCGGCGGACTACGAGCAGTACTTC. This codes for CASSDSADYEQYF.

This chain uses TRBV5-4 with TRBJ1-1; 7 nucleotides align to TRBD1. The CDR3 runs to 14 residues. After removal of 3 bases from V and 0 bases from J, the junction contained 2 bases not matched to a gene. The germline gives CDR1 SGHNT, CDR2 YYREEE (reference sequence). CDR3 DNA: TGTGCCAGCAGCTCACAGGGGATGAACACTGAAGCTTTCTTT. This encodes CASSSQGMNTEAFF.

The chain combines TRBV29-1 with TRBJ2-1; 8 bases map to TRBD1. The V segment lost 4 bases and the J segment 8 bases; nucleotides outside the gene matches: 1. This CDR3 comprises 11 residues. The germline V gene encodes CDR1 SQVTM and CDR2 ANQGSEA. The CDR3 spells CSVVTGDEQFF. The CDR3 DNA sequence: TGCAGCGTTGTGACAGGGGATGAGCAGTTCTTC.

The chain carries TRBV5-1 and TRBJ2-5; D is possibly TRBD2 (7 bases). The length of the CDR3 is 15 residues. Germline V CDR1 and CDR2: SGHRS, YFSETQ. Trimming took off 0 bases at V and 1 base at J, with 10 bases between the two ends. In DNA form, the CDR3 reads TGCGCCAGCAGCTTGGAGGGGGGGCCCCAAGAGACCCAGTACTTC. Its protein is CASSLEGGPQETQYF.

The genes are TRBV6-1 and TRBJ2-1; weak D call: TRBD2 (5 bases). The CDR3 has 15 amino acids. V gave up 2 bases and J gave up 9 bases, with 17 bases separating them. The germline CDR1 and CDR2 sequences are MNHNS and SASEGT. Here the CDR3 DNA reads TGTGCCAGCAGTGAACGGGGTAATAGTGTTAGTGAGCAGTTCTTC. Its translation: CASSERGNSVSEQFF.

In DNA form, the CDR3 reads TGCGCCAGCAGTGATGGCGGGACGGGCCTCTACGAGCAGTACTTC. This gives the protein CASSDGGTGLYEQYF. This chain joins TRBV10-1 and TRBJ2-7; weak D call: TRBD2 (6 bases). Germline assignment: CDR1 WNHNN and CDR2 SYGVQD (reference sequence). The CDR3 is 15 amino acids. V was pared by 3 bases and J by 3 bases, with 15 bases between.

The chain is built from TRBV29-1 and TRBJ2-5; perhaps TRBD2 as D (6 bases). This CDR3 has 14 amino acids. V lost 0 bases and J 5 bases, leaving 13 bases between the germline ends. CDR1 is SQVTM, CDR2 ANQGSEA, per germline. CDR3 in DNA: TGCAGCGTTGAAGAATGGGGGAGGTCGGAGACCCAGTACTTC. Residues: CSVEEWGRSETQYF.

The chain employs TRBV4-1 and TRBJ1-3; D might be TRBD1 (5 bases). V lost 0 bases, J lost 8 bases, and 11 bases lay in between. This CDR3 region has 14 residues. Germline loops: CDR1 MGHRA, CDR2 YSYEKL. This CDR3 reads CASSQDPGRDTIYF. The CDR3 nucleotides are TGCGCCAGCAGCCAAGATCCAGGGAGGGACACCATATATTTT.

The rearrangement uses TRBV2 and TRBJ2-7; D gene unclear. CDR3 length: 11 amino acids. The germline V gene has CDR1 SNHLY and CDR2 FYNNEI. V was trimmed by 6 bases and J by 7 bases, leaving 10 bases between them. CDR3: CASRSSMEQYF. CDR3 DNA: TGTGCCAGCAGATCGTCCATGGAGCAGTACTTC.

The table lists this clone with a few counts. Its ends do not fully match the called genes, so a read error is possible. The CDR3: CASSRGGAGETQYF. The CDR3 coding sequence is TGTGCTAGCAGCCGCGGGGGGGCCGGTGAGACCCAGTACTTC. The chain couples TRBV7-7 to TRBJ2-5, with TRBD2 identical over 9 bases. This CDR3 is built from 14 residues. Germline V lookup: CDR1 SSHAT, CDR2 FNYEAQ (reference sequence).

A few counts support this clone. The chain recombines TRBV7-2 with TRBJ1-4; no definite D call. V shed 2 bases and J shed 0 bases, with 1 base lying between them. Per germline, CDR1 SGHTA and CDR2 FQGNSA. This CDR3 region has 13 residues. The CDR3 region is CASSLPTNEKLFF. The CDR3 DNA reads TGTGCCAGCAGCTTACCAACTAATGAAAAACTGTTTTTT.

V and J are TRBV9 and TRBJ2-5; D possibly corresponds to TRBD2 (7 bases). CDR3 length: 14 residues. With 0 bases removed from V and 5 bases from J, the gap between germline ends came to 11 bases. Looked up from germline, CDR1 is SGDLS and CDR2 is YYNGEE. The CDR3 DNA reads TGTGCCAGCAGCGTAGGGGGGGGCGGGGAGACCCAGTACTTC. Amino acids: CASSVGGGGETQYF.

V and J are TRBV7-8 and TRBJ2-1, with a possible D match to TRBD1 (6 bases). This CDR3 region has 14 residues. Germline values: CDR1 SGHVS, CDR2 FQNEAQ. V was shortened by 3 bases and J by 5 bases, with 11 bases between the two germline ends. The CDR3 nucleotides are TGTGCCAGCAGCTTTGGACAGCAGAACAATGAGCAGTTCTTC. This sequence encodes CASSFGQQNNEQFF.

This clone was counted only a few times. The V gene is TRBV4-1, the J gene TRBJ1-1; no clear D. Germline V CDR1 and CDR2: MGHRA, YSYEKL. Trimming took 3 bases from V and 5 from J, leaving 13 bases between them. This CDR3 is 14 amino acids long. Here the CDR3 DNA reads TGCGCCAGCAGCCAGGGCCAAAAGATGACTGAAGCTTTCTTT. Translating gives CASSQGQKMTEAFF.

The chain joins TRBV9 to TRBJ2-5; D gene unclear. Between the trimmed V and J ends, which lost 1 base and 1 base, there was a span of 5 bases. The CDR3 sequence is 13 residues long. Per germline, CDR1 SGDLS and CDR2 YYNGEE. The chain's CDR3 is CASSVNSQETQYF. The CDR3 DNA reads as TGTGCCAGCAGCGTAAACAGCCAAGAGACCCAGTACTTC.